This T cell receptor (beta chain) originates from a study of blood T cells in healthy people across ages. CDR1 ENHRY and CDR2 SYGVKD come from the germline V gene. The length of the CDR3 is 14 residues. The V and J ends lost 11 bases and 3 bases, in that order; junction bases with no gene match: 9. Combining a sample-barcoded 5' primer with a J-beta primer mix, a second PCR ran for roughly 7 to 11 cycles. Via MiXCR, TCRdb re-called the 5' RACE reads, giving one row per CDR3 protein. The sample shows approximately 900,000 distinct CDR3 sequences, around 49% of them seen only once. J is TRBJ2-1 and V is TRBV10-3; 8 nucleotides align to TRBD2. The material sequenced was blood. The receptor's source is a man aged 25-45 years in good health. The CDR3 coding sequence is TGTGCCTCATCCCGGGAGGGGCTCTACAATGAGCAGTTCTTC. It encodes CASSREGLYNEQFF.